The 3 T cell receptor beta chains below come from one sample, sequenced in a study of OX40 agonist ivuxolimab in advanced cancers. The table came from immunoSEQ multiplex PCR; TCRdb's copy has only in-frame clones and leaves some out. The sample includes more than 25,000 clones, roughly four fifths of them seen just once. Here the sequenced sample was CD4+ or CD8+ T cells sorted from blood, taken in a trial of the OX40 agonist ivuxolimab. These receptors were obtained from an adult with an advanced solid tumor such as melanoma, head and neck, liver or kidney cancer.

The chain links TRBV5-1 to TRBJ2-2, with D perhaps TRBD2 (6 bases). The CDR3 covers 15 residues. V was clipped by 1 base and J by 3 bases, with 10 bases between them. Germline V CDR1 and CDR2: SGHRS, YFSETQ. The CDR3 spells CASSLFREDTGELFF. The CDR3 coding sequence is TGCGCCAGCAGCTTGTTCAGGGAGGACACCGGGGAGCTGTTTTTT.

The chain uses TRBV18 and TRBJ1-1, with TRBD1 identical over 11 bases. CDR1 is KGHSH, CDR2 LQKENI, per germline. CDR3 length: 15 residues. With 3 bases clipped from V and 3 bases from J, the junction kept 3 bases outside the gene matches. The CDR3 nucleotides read TGTGCCAGCTCACCCGGGACAGGGGGGTACACTGAAGCTTTCTTT. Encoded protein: CASSPGTGGYTEAFF.

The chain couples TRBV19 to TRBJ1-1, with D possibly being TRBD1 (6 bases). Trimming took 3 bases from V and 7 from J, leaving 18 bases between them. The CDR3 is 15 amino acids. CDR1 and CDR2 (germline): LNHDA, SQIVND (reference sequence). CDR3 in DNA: TGTGCCAGTAGTATCGATCGGTTGGGGGCGAATGAAGCTTTCTTT. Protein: CASSIDRLGANEAFF.